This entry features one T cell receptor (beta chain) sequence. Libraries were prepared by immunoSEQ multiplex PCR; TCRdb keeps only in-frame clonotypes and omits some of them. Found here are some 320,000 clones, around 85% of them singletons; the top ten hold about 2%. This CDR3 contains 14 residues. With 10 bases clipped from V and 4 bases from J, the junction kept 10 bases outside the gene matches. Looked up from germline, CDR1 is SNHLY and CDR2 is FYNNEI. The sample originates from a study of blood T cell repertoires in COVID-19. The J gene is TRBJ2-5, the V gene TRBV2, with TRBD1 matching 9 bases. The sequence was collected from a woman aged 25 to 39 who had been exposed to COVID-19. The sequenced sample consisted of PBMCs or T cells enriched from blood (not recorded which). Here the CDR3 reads CATQQGARGETQYF. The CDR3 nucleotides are TGTGCCACTCAACAGGGGGCAAGGGGAGAGACCCAGTACTTC.